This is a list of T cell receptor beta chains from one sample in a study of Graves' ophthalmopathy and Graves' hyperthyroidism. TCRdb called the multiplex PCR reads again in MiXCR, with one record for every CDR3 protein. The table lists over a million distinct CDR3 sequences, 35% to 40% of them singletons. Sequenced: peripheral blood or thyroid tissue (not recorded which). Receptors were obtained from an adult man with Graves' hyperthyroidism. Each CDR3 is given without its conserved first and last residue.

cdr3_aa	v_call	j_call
ASSRQYYEQY	TRBV5-6	TRBJ2-7
ASSPVTTPGELF	TRBV11-1	TRBJ2-2
SGRGTGADGYT	TRBV29-1	TRBJ1-2
SARDPQTNPPLH	TRBV20-1	TRBJ1-6
SAETGWRQPQH	TRBV20-1	TRBJ1-5
ASTGGWTEAF	TRBV6-6	TRBJ1-1
ASSHEVWAGDGGYT	TRBV19	TRBJ1-2
ASSYSGLAGFQ	TRBV6-5	TRBJ2-7
ATSDPDLTGETQY	TRBV24-1	TRBJ2-5
ASSEISALTNYGYT	TRBV12-3/TRBV12-4	TRBJ1-2
ASSRGSGYT	TRBV7-9	TRBJ1-2
ASSQEFRGTEAF	TRBV4-3	TRBJ1-1
ASSYPGEETQY	TRBV6-6	TRBJ2-5
ASSGSGGLNYGYT	TRBV11-2	TRBJ1-2
ASSFGFRRGRAATEAF	TRBV7-2	TRBJ1-1
ASSYGDRGEKLF	TRBV6-5	TRBJ1-4
ASSNLNSGANVLT	TRBV18	TRBJ2-6
ASSQDRGAGGAGQPQH	TRBV4-1	TRBJ1-5